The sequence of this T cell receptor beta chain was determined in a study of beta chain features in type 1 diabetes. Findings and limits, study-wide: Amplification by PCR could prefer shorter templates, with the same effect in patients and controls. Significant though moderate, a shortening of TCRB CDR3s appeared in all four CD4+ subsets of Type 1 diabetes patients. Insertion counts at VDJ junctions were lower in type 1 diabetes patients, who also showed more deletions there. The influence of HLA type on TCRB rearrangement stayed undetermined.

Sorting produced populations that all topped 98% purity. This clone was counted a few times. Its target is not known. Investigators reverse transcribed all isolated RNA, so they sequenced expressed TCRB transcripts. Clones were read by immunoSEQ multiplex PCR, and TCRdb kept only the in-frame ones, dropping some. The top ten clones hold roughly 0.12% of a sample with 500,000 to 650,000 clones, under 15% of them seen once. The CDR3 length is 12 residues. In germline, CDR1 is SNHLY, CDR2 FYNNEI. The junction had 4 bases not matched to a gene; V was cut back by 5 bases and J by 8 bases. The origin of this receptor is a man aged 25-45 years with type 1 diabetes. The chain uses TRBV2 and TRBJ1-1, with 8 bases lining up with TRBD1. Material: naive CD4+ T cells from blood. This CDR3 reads CASSLGQVEAFF. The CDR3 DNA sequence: TGTGCCAGCAGTCTGGGACAGGTAGAAGCTTTCTTT.